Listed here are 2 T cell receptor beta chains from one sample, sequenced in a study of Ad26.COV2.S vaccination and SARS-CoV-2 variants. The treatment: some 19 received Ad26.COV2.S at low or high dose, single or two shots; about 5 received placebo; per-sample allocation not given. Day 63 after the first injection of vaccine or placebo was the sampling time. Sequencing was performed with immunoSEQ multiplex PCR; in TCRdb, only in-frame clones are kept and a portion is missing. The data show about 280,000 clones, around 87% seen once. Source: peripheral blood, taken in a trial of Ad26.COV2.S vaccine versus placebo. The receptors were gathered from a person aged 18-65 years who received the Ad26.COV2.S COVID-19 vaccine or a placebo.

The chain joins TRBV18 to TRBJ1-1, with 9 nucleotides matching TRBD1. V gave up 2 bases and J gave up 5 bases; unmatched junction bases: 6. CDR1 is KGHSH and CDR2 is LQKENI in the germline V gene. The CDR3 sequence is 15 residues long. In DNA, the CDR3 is TGTGCCAGCTCACCATTAACAGGGACAGGGACTGAAGCTTTCTTT. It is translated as CASSPLTGTGTEAFF.

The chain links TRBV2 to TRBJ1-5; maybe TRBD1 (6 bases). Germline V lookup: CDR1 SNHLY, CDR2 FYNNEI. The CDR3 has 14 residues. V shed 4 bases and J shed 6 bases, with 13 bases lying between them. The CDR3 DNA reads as TGTGCCAGCAGTGGGTCAGGGGAAGGTCAGCCCCAGCATTTT. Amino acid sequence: CASSGSGEGQPQHF.